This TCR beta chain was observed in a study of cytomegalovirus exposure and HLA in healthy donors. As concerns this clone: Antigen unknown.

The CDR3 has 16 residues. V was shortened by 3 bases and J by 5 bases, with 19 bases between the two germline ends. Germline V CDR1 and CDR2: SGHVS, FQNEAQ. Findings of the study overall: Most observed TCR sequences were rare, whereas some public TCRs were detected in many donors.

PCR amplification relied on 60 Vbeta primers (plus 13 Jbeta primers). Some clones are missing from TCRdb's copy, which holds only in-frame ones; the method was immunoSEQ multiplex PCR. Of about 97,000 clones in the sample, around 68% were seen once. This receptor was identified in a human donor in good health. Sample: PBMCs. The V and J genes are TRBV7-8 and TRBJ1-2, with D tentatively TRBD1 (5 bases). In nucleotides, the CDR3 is TGTGCCAGCAGCTTCCGAGCCCGGTGGGGCCATTATGGCTACACCTTC. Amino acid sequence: CASSFRARWGHYGYTF.